This T cell receptor beta chain stems from a study of regulatory T cells in long-lasting Graves disease (dated by TCRdb to about 2021). For the wider study: In the newly diagnosed Graves' disease group, patients had been taking antithyroid drugs for less than 3 months. The study was registered as a clinical trial and conducted in China. Patients with persistent Graves' disease were compared with patients with newly diagnosed Graves' disease using TCR sequencing and RNA sequencing of peripheral blood. TCR sequencing covered roughly 13 persistent and roughly 20 newly diagnosed Graves' disease patients, about 35 samples in total.

As concerns this clonotype: The antigen it binds to is not known. Base qualities are missing; no much larger clone stands one base away.

Explained via the paper, the time point label denotes: newly diagnosed GD, antithyroid drugs for less than 3 months. RNA was extracted from PBMCs in TRIzol for both TCR sequencing and RNA sequencing. The diagnosis of Graves' disease was made according to American Thyroid Association guidelines. The patients came from an endocrinology department in Xi'an, China. Each patient gave approximately 10 milliliters of peripheral blood, collected in an EDTA anticoagulant tube. Ficoll Paque Plus density gradient separation was used to isolate PBMCs, and no further T cell sorting was performed. RNA quality was checked with an Agilent 2100 Bioanalyzer and agarose gel, and concentration with a NanoDrop 2000. Overall results and qualifications from the work: The authors noted that the small sample size was a limitation that may lower accuracy. More public clonotypes were shared among persistent patients (roughly 2,700) than among newly diagnosed patients (approximately 1,000). The study examined only peripheral blood because the primary lesion, thyroid tissue, could not be accessed. TRBV28, TRBJ1-2 and TRBJ2-5 were preferentially used in persistent disease, while TRBV20-1 and TRBJ2-1 were favored in newly diagnosed disease. Persistent Graves' disease patients showed lower TCR Shannon entropy and fewer highly expanded clones than newly diagnosed patients, suggesting clonal expansion. Sequencing and analysis were limited to the TCR beta chain.

The CDR3 spans 15 residues, from the cysteine through the phenylalanine. Left in the record is the CDR3 DNA by itself, 45 bases read in frame from the first base. V and J are truncated by 0 bases and 0 bases respectively, leaving an intervening sequence of 7 bases. The germline V gene gives CDR1 as SGDLS and CDR2 as YYNGEE. The library was made by multiplex PCR. The run used an Illumina HiSeq 4000. TCR beta libraries were built with iRepertoire HTBI primers and Arm-PCR amplification of CDR3 regions. Before sequencing, the PCR products underwent gel purification. The source study handled its data this way. Across samples, 60 to 70 TRBV and 13 to 15 TRBJ segments were identified and used for gene usage analysis of CDR3 amino acid clonotypes. Filtered high-quality paired reads were merged into contigs using COPE and FqMerger. BLAST was used to align contigs to the IMGT TRBV, TRBD and TRBJ reference genes, and CDR3 was defined following IMGT. Any clonotype with a frequency above 0.1% was classified as a highly expanded clone. Shannon entropy served as the measure of repertoire diversity, while the Gini coefficient captured V-J evenness. A clonotype was considered public if more than one individual shared it. TCRdb trimmed the raw reads at Q25, called clones with MiXCR and kept productive beta chains. Each entry is one CDR3 protein sequence, shown with its most common DNA and genes. V and J calls and clone size were set by TCRdb, not the authors. For this sample there are around 460,000 distinct CDR3 sequences; 12% to 15% appear just once. The ten largest clones capture around a sixth of the sample.

The sample was also linked to a second study, of T cells in Graves' hyperthyroidism and ophthalmopathy. The second study also describes: A patient counted as having stable Graves' hyperthyroidism if no progression to ophthalmopathy occurred over 18 months of follow-up. Hyperthyroidism patients were newly diagnosed, had a disease duration of under 2 months, and were aged 18 to 65 years. The study excluded patients with uncontrolled infections, other autoimmune diseases, pregnancy or lactation. Diagnoses relied on clinical symptoms, serum thyroxine and TRAb, thyroid ultrasound and orbital computed tomography. The first round of RT-PCR for the TCR CDR3 was performed with the HTBI primer set and the Qiagen OneStep RT-PCR kit. Most expanded thyroid clonotypes (frequency above 0.001) were also detected in blood, a finding suggesting that blood repertoires may reflect thyroid immune responses. Ophthalmopathy was separated from stable hyperthyroidism by a 13 V-J signature model, with 87.88% sensitivity and roughly 81% specificity obtained in cross-validation and 80%/75% obtained in testing. In validation, the model predicted progression to ophthalmopathy with approximately 71% sensitivity and roughly 75% specificity, a median of about six months before onset. TCR V-J signatures able to tell the groups apart were searched for in a discovery cohort of some 100 patients, of whom approximately 40 had Graves' ophthalmopathy and around 58 had stable Graves' hyperthyroidism. Prospective prediction of ophthalmopathy was tested in an independent validation cohort consisting of roughly 20 hyperthyroidism patients and 15 to 17 patients who later progressed to ophthalmopathy. The 100 discovery patients were randomly split 7:3 into training and test sets. In addition, the study compared T-cell repertoires in thyroid tissue and in blood from roughly 6 Graves' hyperthyroidism patients. Once sampling was done, hyperthyroidism patients were given methimazole at a starting dose of 30 mg daily, whereas ophthalmopathy patients were given high-dose intravenous methylprednisolone. A second multiplex PCR round built the libraries, followed by size selection and purification. Sequencing of the libraries was done on an Illumina HiSeq2000 using paired-end 100 bp reads. SOAPnuke was used to process the raw data, with reads discarded if the reads contained adapters or uncalled bases, had a mean Phred below 15, or lacked an exact constant-primer or identifier match. COPE v1.2.5 was used to merge the high-quality paired reads, and each unique nucleotide sequence was defined as a clonotype. MiTCR v1.1 was used to align clonotypes to the IMGT TRBV, TRBD and TRBJ reference segments. The analysis included only V-J combinations with a frequency above 0.0001, which together covered over 98% of the repertoires. The TCS score was defined as F50 (clonal expansion) divided by E x V (chaos), with BLOSUM62-based TCRdist calculated between CDR3 peptides within each V-J. Welch's t-statistics and random forest reduced 500 to 550 V-J features to fewer than 15, which were used in a naive Bayes classifier (R e1071). No statistical method was used to fix the sample size in advance, and group allocation was not hidden from the investigators. The paper describes TCR Vbeta CDR3 sequencing of about 140 peripheral blood samples, made up of fewer than 50 ophthalmopathy patients, around 78 hyperthyroidism patients and approximately 17 progressor patients.

This sequence uses TRBV9 and TRBJ1-3, with TRBD1 as a weak D call on 5 bases. The sample was peripheral blood mononuclear cells (PBMCs), taken at new diagnosis, from a patient treated with antithyroid drugs. The clonotype comes from a woman in her forties or fifties with Graves disease. Donor details come from another sample of the same person, matched by shared clones. The CDR3 protein: CASSVDRSSGNTIYF. In nucleotides, the sequence is TGTGCCAGCAGCGTAGACAGGAGCTCTGGAAACACCATATATTTT.